The sequence of this TCR beta chain was determined in a study of T cell responses to AZD1222 COVID-19 vaccine. Study-level findings and limits: The number of AZD1222 recipients seropositive at baseline was only 5 to 7.

Assay: immunoSEQ multiplex PCR; the TCRdb copy retains only in-frame clones and omits some. The sample shows around 110,000 clones, roughly 85% of them seen only once. This clone occurred a few times. Its cognate antigen is unknown. V was shortened by 0 bases and J by 0 bases, with 12 bases between the two germline ends. Germline V gene sequence: CDR1 MGHRA, CDR2 YSYEKL. There are 17 residues in the CDR3. This sequence joins TRBV4-1 and TRBJ1-3; TRBD1 might be the D (5 bases). Sequencing used peripheral blood, obtained on day 0 of MenACWY control vaccination. This receptor was identified in an adult in good health. CDR3 in amino acids: CASSQDPPGGSGNTIYF. The CDR3 DNA reads as TGCGCCAGCAGCCAAGATCCCCCTGGGGGCTCTGGAAACACCATATATTTT.